The T cell receptor (beta chain) under discussion was sequenced for a study of blood T cell repertoires in COVID-19. In the study overall: Samples representing acute and convalescent COVID-19 were sourced from the United States, Italy and Spain.

Using immunoSEQ multiplex PCR, the repertoire was profiled, and TCRdb retains in-frame clones only, with some absent. The sample records about 170,000 clones, approximately 84% being singletons. The V segment lost 3 bases and the J segment 9 bases; nucleotides outside the gene matches: 5. CDR3 length equals 14 residues. Germline V gene lookup returns CDR1 MNHEY and CDR2 SMNVEV (reference sequence). The Seattle patients, enrolled during active infection, were followed longitudinally. The TCR sequence derives from a woman aged 80 or over with COVID-19, enrolled during active disease. Sample: peripheral blood. The rearrangement links TRBV27 to TRBJ1-2; 12 bases match TRBD1. The CDR3 nucleotides are TGTGCCAGCAGTTTCGGGACAGGGGGCGCGAGCTACACCTTC. Translation gives CASSFGTGGASYTF.